The rows below give T cell receptor beta chains drawn from one sample of a study of blood T cells in healthy people across ages. TCRdb reprocessed the 5' RACE reads with MiXCR, giving one entry per CDR3 protein. The sample includes about 640,000 distinct CDR3 sequences, 58% of them seen just once. The sequenced material came from blood. The receptors shown here come from a man aged 55 to 70 in good health. Each CDR3 is given without its conserved first and last residue.

>11|TRBJ2-5|TRBV20-1
SAVPGQEETQY
>15|TRBJ2-2|TRBV28
ASSFMGTFTNTGELF
>12|TRBJ1-4|TRBV7-8
ASSLQGGMEKLF
>11|TRBJ1-2|TRBV20-1
SARETGNYGYT
>11|TRBJ2-3|TRBV20-1
SATGTSTDTQY
>13|TRBJ1-6|TRBV20-1
SARDPSSYNPPLH
>16|TRBJ2-5|TRBV7-4
ASSFRGKNGTGQETQY
>16|TRBJ2-5|TRBV5-8
ASSLRVYRGSGQETQY
>13|TRBJ1-2|TRBV24-1
ATSDPGQGHYGYT
>16|TRBJ1-5|TRBV21-1
ASSKSEADRCGNQPQH